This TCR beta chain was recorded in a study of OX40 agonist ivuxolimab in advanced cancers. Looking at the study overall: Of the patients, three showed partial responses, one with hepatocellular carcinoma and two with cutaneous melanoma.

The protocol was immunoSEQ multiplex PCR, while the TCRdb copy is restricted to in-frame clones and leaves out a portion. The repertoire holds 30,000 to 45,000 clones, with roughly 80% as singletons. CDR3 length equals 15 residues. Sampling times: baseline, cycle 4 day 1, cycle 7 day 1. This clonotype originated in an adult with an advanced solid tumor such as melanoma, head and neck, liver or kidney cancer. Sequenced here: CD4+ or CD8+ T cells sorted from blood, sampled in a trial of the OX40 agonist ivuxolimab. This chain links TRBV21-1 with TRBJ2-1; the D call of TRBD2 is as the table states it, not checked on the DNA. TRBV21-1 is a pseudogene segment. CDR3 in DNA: TGTGCCAGCAGCATGACTCCACCGAGATACAATGAGCAGTTCTTC. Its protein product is CASSMTPPRYNEQFF.